Listed below are T cell receptor beta chains from one sample, sequenced in a study of cytomegalovirus exposure and HLA in healthy donors. The assay was immunoSEQ multiplex PCR, and TCRdb's table has in-frame clones only and misses some. Here the sample spans over 100,000 clones, 65% to 75% being singletons. The sequencing input was PBMCs. Every receptor here comes from a man between 25 and 39 years old in good health and CMV-seropositive. Each CDR3 is given without its conserved first and last residue.

CDR3 protein: ASSLGGQSSYEQY; CDR3 length: 13; J gene: TRBJ2-7; V gene: TRBV5-1
CDR3 protein: ASSEDPASYEQY; CDR3 length: 12; J gene: TRBJ2-7; V gene: TRBV10-1
CDR3 protein: ASSEDRVHEQY; CDR3 length: 11; J gene: TRBJ2-7; V gene: TRBV6-5
CDR3 protein: ASSLEDRDYEQY; CDR3 length: 12; J gene: TRBJ2-7; V gene: TRBV5-1
CDR3 protein: ASSPRGASPLH; CDR3 length: 11; J gene: TRBJ1-6; V gene: TRBV28
CDR3 protein: ASSAGTGASDEQF; CDR3 length: 13; J gene: TRBJ2-1; V gene: TRBV6-4
CDR3 protein: ASSPVYTEAF; CDR3 length: 10; J gene: TRBJ1-1; V gene: TRBV28
CDR3 protein: ASSSYRVETQY; CDR3 length: 11; J gene: TRBJ2-5; V gene: TRBV28
CDR3 protein: AWSRGQGIDEQF; CDR3 length: 12; J gene: TRBJ2-1; V gene: TRBV30
CDR3 protein: ASRVQTGDGNTIY; CDR3 length: 13; J gene: TRBJ1-3; V gene: TRBV5-1
CDR3 protein: ASSPLNTGELF; CDR3 length: 11; J gene: TRBJ2-2; V gene: TRBV6-6
CDR3 protein: ASTLGGRKAYEQY; CDR3 length: 13; J gene: TRBJ2-7; V gene: TRBV2
CDR3 protein: SSSWTSGGHYNEQF; CDR3 length: 14; J gene: TRBJ2-1; V gene: TRBV7-9
CDR3 protein: ASSLWGDYGYT; CDR3 length: 11; J gene: TRBJ1-2; V gene: TRBV11-2
CDR3 protein: ASSYGVTGELF; CDR3 length: 11; J gene: TRBJ2-2; V gene: TRBV7-9
CDR3 protein: SSSLAGHGYT; CDR3 length: 10; J gene: TRBJ1-2; V gene: TRBV7-9
CDR3 protein: ASSLTRGNTEAF; CDR3 length: 12; J gene: TRBJ1-1; V gene: TRBV28
CDR3 protein: ASSERGTYYGYT; CDR3 length: 12; J gene: TRBJ1-2; V gene: TRBV10-2
CDR3 protein: AISGQGLYATYNEQF; CDR3 length: 15; J gene: TRBJ2-1; V gene: TRBV10-3
CDR3 protein: ASSRTGDTEAF; CDR3 length: 11; J gene: TRBJ1-1; V gene: TRBV5-4
CDR3 protein: ASSRQLTRNQIGNEKLF; CDR3 length: 17; J gene: TRBJ1-4; V gene: TRBV21-1
CDR3 protein: ASSVTGTGATGELF; CDR3 length: 14; J gene: TRBJ2-2; V gene: TRBV9
CDR3 protein: ASSSIRGVPEAF; CDR3 length: 12; J gene: TRBJ1-1; V gene: TRBV7-8
CDR3 protein: ASSFGTGSYEQY; CDR3 length: 12; J gene: TRBJ2-7; V gene: TRBV2
CDR3 protein: ASRGQGGAYEQY; CDR3 length: 12; J gene: TRBJ2-7; V gene: TRBV28
CDR3 protein: ASSESRGLGAETQY; CDR3 length: 14; J gene: TRBJ2-5; V gene: TRBV25-1
CDR3 protein: ASSLAPTSGQTQY; CDR3 length: 13; J gene: TRBJ2-5; V gene: TRBV7-2
CDR3 protein: ASSLVLRSSGNTIY; CDR3 length: 14; J gene: TRBJ1-3; V gene: TRBV7-2
CDR3 protein: AWSPLVGGCT; CDR3 length: 10; J gene: TRBJ1-2; V gene: TRBV30
CDR3 protein: ASRRGQGWQETQY; CDR3 length: 13; J gene: TRBJ2-5; V gene: TRBV19
CDR3 protein: ASRFRASTDTQY; CDR3 length: 12; J gene: TRBJ2-3; V gene: TRBV19
CDR3 protein: ASSSSAGNTEAF; CDR3 length: 12; J gene: TRBJ1-1; V gene: TRBV6-5
CDR3 protein: ASSLAQGGRETQY; CDR3 length: 13; J gene: TRBJ2-5; V gene: TRBV5-6
CDR3 protein: ASGQGNTEAF; CDR3 length: 10; J gene: TRBJ1-1; V gene: TRBV19
CDR3 protein: ASSPQGDHNYGYT; CDR3 length: 13; J gene: TRBJ1-2; V gene: TRBV19
CDR3 protein: ASSPGESANYGYT; CDR3 length: 13; J gene: TRBJ1-2; V gene: TRBV4-3
CDR3 protein: ASSPAGAAEQF; CDR3 length: 11; J gene: TRBJ2-1; V gene: TRBV7-7
CDR3 protein: AWSVTGFEKLF; CDR3 length: 11; J gene: TRBJ1-4; V gene: TRBV30
CDR3 protein: ASSRRDRPYEQY; CDR3 length: 12; J gene: TRBJ2-7; V gene: TRBV4-3
CDR3 protein: ASSRPDRHGYT; CDR3 length: 11; J gene: TRBJ1-2; V gene: TRBV6-5
CDR3 protein: ASSFGGQGGNYGYT; CDR3 length: 14; J gene: TRBJ1-2; V gene: TRBV28
CDR3 protein: ASSLSSGGVRNEQF; CDR3 length: 14; J gene: TRBJ2-1; V gene: TRBV27
CDR3 protein: ASSLVPEVRDTQY; CDR3 length: 13; J gene: TRBJ2-3; V gene: TRBV28
CDR3 protein: AWSTGLQETQY; CDR3 length: 11; J gene: TRBJ2-5; V gene: TRBV30
CDR3 protein: ASSQGLARSGSTDTQY; CDR3 length: 16; J gene: TRBJ2-3; V gene: TRBV4-2
CDR3 protein: ASSAPGTHSYNEQF; CDR3 length: 14; J gene: TRBJ2-1; V gene: TRBV7-3